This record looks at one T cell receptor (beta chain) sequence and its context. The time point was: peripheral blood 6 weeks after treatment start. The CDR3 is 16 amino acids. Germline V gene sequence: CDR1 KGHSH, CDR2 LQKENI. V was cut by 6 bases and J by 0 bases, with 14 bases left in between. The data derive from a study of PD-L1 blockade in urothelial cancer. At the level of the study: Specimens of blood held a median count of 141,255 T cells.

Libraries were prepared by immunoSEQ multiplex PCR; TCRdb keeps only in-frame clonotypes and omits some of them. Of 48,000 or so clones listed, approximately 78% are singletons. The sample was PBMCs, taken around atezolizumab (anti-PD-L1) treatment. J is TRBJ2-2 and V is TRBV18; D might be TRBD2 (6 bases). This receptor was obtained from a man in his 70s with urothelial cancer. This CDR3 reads CASSASIAANTGELFF. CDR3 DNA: TGTGCCAGCTCTGCATCTATAGCGGCGAACACCGGGGAGCTGTTTTTT.